This TCR beta chain emerged from a study of T-cell reconstitution after alpha-beta-depleted transplantation in children. Study-wide findings and caveats: After transplant, at about two months, alpha-beta T cells were reportedly derived from several hundred expanded graft clones. The main origin of T-cell counts and diversity one year after transplant was newly produced T cells. Where some patients showed high TCRbeta diversity at day 60, it came from recipient T cells and thymic progenitors that had survived.

Points on this clonotype: The antigen is unknown.

Unique molecular identifiers were incorporated when the TCRbeta library was constructed. TCRdb passed the PCR reads through MiXCR, listing each CDR3 protein once. This table holds hundreds of thousands of distinct CDR3 sequences, approximately 24% found once. Trimming cost V 3 bases and J 1 base; bases outside gene matches: 6. From germline, CDR1 is SEHNR and CDR2 FQNEAQ (reference sequence). CDR3 length: 15 residues. The specimen comprised PBMCs, mostly from graft donor cells, sampled 360 days after TCRalphabeta/CD19-depleted stem cell transplant. The sequence derives from a female patient between 2 and 15 years old who had a stem cell transplant for congenital amegakaryocytic thrombocytopenia, so the T cells may come from the graft donor. The chain employs TRBV7-9 and TRBJ2-7; 7 bases agree with TRBD2. The CDR3 reads CASSFSAGESYEQYF. The CDR3 bases are TGTGCCAGCAGCTTTTCGGCGGGGGAGTCCTACGAGCAGTACTTC.